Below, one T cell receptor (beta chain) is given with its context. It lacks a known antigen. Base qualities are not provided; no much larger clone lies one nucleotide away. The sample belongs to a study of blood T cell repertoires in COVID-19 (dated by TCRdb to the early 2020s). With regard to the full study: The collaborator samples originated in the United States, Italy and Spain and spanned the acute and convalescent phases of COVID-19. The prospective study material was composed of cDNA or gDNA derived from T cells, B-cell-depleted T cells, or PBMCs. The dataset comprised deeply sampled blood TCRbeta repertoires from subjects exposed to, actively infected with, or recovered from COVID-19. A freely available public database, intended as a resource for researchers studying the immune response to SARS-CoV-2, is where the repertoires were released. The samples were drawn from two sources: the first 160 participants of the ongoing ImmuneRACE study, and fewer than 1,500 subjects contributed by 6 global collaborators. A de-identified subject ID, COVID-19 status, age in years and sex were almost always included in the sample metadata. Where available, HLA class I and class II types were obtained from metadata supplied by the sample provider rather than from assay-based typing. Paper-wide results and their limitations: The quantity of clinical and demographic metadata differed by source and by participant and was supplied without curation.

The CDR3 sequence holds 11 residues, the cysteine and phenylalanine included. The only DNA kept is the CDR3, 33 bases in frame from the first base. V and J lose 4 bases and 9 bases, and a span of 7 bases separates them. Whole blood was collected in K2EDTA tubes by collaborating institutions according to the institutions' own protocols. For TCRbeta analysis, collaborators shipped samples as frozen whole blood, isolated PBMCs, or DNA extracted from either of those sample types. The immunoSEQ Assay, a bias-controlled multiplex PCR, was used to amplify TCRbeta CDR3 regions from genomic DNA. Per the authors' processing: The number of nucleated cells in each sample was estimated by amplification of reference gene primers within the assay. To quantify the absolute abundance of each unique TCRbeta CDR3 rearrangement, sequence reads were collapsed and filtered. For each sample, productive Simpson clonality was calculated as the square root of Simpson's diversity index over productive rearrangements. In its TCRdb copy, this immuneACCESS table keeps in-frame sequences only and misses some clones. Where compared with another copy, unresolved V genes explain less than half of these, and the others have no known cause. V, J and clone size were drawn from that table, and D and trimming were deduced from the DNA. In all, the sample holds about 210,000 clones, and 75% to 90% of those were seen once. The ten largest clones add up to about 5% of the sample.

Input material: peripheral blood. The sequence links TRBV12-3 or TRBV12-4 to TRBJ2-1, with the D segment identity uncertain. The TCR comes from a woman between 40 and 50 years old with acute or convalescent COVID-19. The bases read TGTGCCAGCAGTTCGCTCGGTGAGCAGTTCTTC. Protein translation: CASSSLGEQFF.